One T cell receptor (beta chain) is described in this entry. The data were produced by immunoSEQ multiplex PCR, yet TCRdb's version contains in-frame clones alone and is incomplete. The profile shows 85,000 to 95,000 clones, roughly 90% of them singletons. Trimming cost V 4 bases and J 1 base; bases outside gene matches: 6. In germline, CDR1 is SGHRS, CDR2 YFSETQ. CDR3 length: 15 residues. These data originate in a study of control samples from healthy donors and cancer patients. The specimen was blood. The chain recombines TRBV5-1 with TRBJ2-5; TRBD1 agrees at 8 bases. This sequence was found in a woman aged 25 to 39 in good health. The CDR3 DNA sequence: TGCGCCAGCAGCGGACAGGGATTGGGCCAAGAGACCCAGTACTTC. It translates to CASSGQGLGQETQYF.